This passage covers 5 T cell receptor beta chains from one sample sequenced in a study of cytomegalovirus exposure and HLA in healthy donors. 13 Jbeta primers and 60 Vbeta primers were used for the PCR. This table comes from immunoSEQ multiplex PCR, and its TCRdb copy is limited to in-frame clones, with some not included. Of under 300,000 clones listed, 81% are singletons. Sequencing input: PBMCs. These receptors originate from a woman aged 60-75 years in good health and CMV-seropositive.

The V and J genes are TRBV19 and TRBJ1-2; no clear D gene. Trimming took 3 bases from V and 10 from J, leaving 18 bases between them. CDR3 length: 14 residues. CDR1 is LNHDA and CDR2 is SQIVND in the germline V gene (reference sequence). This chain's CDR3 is CASSITGPQAPYTF. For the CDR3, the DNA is TGTGCCAGTAGTATTACTGGGCCCCAGGCTCCCTACACCTTC.

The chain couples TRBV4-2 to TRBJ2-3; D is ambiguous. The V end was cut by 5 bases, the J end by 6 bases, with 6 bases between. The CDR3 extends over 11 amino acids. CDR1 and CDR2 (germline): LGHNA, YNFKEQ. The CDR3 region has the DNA TGTGCCAGCAGCACGGAGGATACGCAGTATTTT. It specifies CASSTEDTQYF.

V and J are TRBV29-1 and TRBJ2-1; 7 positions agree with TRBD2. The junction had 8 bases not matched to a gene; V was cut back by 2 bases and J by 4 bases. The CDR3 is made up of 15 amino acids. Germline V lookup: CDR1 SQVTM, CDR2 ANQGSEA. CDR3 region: CSVEPPSGVYNEQFF. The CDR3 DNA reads TGCAGCGTTGAACCGCCTAGCGGAGTGTACAATGAGCAGTTCTTC.

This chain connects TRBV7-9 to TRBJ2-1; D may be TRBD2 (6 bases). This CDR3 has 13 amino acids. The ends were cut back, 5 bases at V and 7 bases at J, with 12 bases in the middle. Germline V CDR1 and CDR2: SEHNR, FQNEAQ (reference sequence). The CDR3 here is CASSEGLTNEQFF. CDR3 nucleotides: TGTGCCAGCAGCGAGGGACTCACAAATGAGCAGTTCTTC. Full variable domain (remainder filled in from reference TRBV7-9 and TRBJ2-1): DTGVSQNPRHKITKRGQNVTFRCDPISEHNRLYWYRQTLGQGPEFLTYFQNEAQLEKSRLLSDRFSAERPKGSFSTLEIQRTEQGDSAMYLCASSEGLTNEQFFGPGTRLTVL.

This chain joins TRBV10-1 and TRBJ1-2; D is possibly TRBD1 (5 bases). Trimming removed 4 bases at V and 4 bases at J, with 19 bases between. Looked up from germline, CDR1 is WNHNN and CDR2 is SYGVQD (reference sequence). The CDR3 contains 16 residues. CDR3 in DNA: TGCGCCAGCAGTGTCCGGTGGTGGGGCAAGGGCTATGGCTACACCTTC. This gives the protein CASSVRWWGKGYGYTF.